This T cell receptor (beta chain) is drawn from a study of blood T cell repertoires in COVID-19. Looking at the study overall: The United States, Italy and Spain were the sources of the acute and convalescent COVID-19 samples. PBMCs, B-cell-depleted T cells, or T cells provided the cDNA or gDNA that made up the material.

Only in-frame clones appear in the TCRdb table, and some are missing; sequencing was by immunoSEQ multiplex PCR. The table shows under 250,000 clones, with roughly 84% occurring only once. The TCR originated in a man between 50 and 59 years old with active or convalescent COVID-19. What was sequenced was peripheral blood.

The CDR3 is CASSQSSGGARETQYF. DNA of the CDR3: TGCGCCAGCAGCCAGTCTAGCGGGGGGGCCCGGGAGACCCAGTACTTC. The chain combines TRBV4-3 with TRBJ2-5, with 12 bases that match TRBD2. CDR3 length equals 16 residues. The J segment lost 5 bases and the V segment lost 3 bases, leaving 7 bases of the junction unmatched. Germline V lookup: CDR1 LGHNA, CDR2 YSLEER.